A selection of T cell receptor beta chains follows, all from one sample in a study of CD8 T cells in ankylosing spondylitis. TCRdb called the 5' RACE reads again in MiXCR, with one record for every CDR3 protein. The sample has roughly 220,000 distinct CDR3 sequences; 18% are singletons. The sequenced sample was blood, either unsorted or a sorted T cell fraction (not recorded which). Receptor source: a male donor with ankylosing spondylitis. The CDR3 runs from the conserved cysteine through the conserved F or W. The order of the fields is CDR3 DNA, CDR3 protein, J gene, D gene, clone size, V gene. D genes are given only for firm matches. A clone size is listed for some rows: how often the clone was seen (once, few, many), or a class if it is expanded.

cdr3_nt: TGTGCCAGTAGTCCTACAGGGGTTGAAGCTTTCTTT
cdr3_aa: CASSPTGVEAFF
j_call: TRBJ1-1
d_call: TRBD1
clone_size: few
v_call: TRBV19

cdr3_nt: TGTGCCAGCAGTTCCCGGACAGGGAATGAGCAGTTCTTC
cdr3_aa: CASSSRTGNEQFF
j_call: TRBJ2-1
d_call: TRBD1
clone_size: few
v_call: TRBV27

cdr3_nt: TGCGCCAGCAGCCCCAAGGTCCTAGCGGGAGAGGGGGCGGGTTACGAGCAGTACTTC
cdr3_aa: CASSPKVLAGEGAGYEQYF
j_call: TRBJ2-7
d_call: TRBD2
clone_size: -
v_call: TRBV4-1

cdr3_nt: TGCAGCGTTGAAGAACGGCAGGGGGGGTGGGAGACCCAGTACTTC
cdr3_aa: CSVEERQGGWETQYF
j_call: TRBJ2-5
d_call: -
clone_size: -
v_call: TRBV29-1

cdr3_nt: TGTGCCAGCAGTGACTCGGGGGGCTACAATGAGCAGTTCTTC
cdr3_aa: CASSDSGGYNEQFF
j_call: TRBJ2-1
d_call: -
clone_size: few
v_call: TRBV6-4

cdr3_nt: TGTGCCAGCAGTCGAACCCCCCTGGTCACTGAAGCTTTCTTT
cdr3_aa: CASSRTPLVTEAFF
j_call: TRBJ1-1
d_call: -
clone_size: -
v_call: TRBV12-3/TRBV12-4

cdr3_nt: TGTGCCAGCAGCCTGGGACGACAGGACACAGATACGCAGTATTTT
cdr3_aa: CASSLGRQDTDTQYF
j_call: TRBJ2-3
d_call: -
clone_size: many
v_call: TRBV6-2/TRBV6-3

cdr3_nt: TGCGCCAGCAGCCAAGAGCCGTCCGGGGCGTCCTACGAGCAGTACTTC
cdr3_aa: CASSQEPSGASYEQYF
j_call: TRBJ2-7
d_call: -
clone_size: -
v_call: TRBV4-1

cdr3_nt: TGTGCCAGCAGTTTAGGGAGACTAGCGGACTACGAGCAGTACTTC
cdr3_aa: CASSLGRLADYEQYF
j_call: TRBJ2-7
d_call: TRBD2
clone_size: few
v_call: TRBV12-3/TRBV12-4

cdr3_nt: TGTGCCAGCAGTGTTCGGGGATACACAGATATAGCGCAGTATTTT
cdr3_aa: CASSVRGYTDIAQYF
j_call: TRBJ2-3
d_call: -
clone_size: -
v_call: TRBV6-1

cdr3_nt: TGCAGTGCTAGACCCGGGGTTACCTACGAGCAGTACTTC
cdr3_aa: CSARPGVTYEQYF
j_call: TRBJ2-7
d_call: -
clone_size: -
v_call: TRBV20-1

cdr3_nt: TGTGCCAGCAGTTCCCACAGAGATCAGCCCCAGCATTTT
cdr3_aa: CASSSHRDQPQHF
j_call: TRBJ1-5
d_call: -
clone_size: -
v_call: TRBV27

cdr3_nt: TGTGCCAGCAGTTACCGCCCGCCGGGTCACACTGAAGCTTTCTTT
cdr3_aa: CASSYRPPGHTEAFF
j_call: TRBJ1-1
d_call: -
clone_size: few
v_call: TRBV6-5

cdr3_nt: TGTGCCAGCAGCGCGGGACTAGCGGGAGGAGAGACCCAGTACTTC
cdr3_aa: CASSAGLAGGETQYF
j_call: TRBJ2-5
d_call: TRBD2
clone_size: -
v_call: TRBV9

cdr3_nt: TGCGCCAGCAGCCAAGATCTAGCGTACAATGAGCAGTTCTTC
cdr3_aa: CASSQDLAYNEQFF
j_call: TRBJ2-1
d_call: -
clone_size: many
v_call: TRBV4-3

cdr3_nt: TGTGCCAGCAGCTTAGATTACCCAACAACGAACACTGAAGCTTTCTTT
cdr3_aa: CASSLDYPTTNTEAFF
j_call: TRBJ1-1
d_call: -
clone_size: -
v_call: TRBV7-6

cdr3_nt: TGCGCCAGCAGCCCTAGCGGGGGAGGGTCTGTTGTCGGGGAGCTGTTTTTT
cdr3_aa: CASSPSGGGSVVGELFF
j_call: TRBJ2-2
d_call: TRBD2
clone_size: few
v_call: TRBV4-3

cdr3_nt: TGTGCCAGCAGTTTTGCAGGGACCACTGAAGCTTTCTTT
cdr3_aa: CASSFAGTTEAFF
j_call: TRBJ1-1
d_call: -
clone_size: many
v_call: TRBV12-3/TRBV12-4

cdr3_nt: TGTGCCAGCAGGCTCAGAGGGACAGGGGGCAACGAGCAGTACTTC
cdr3_aa: CASRLRGTGGNEQYF
j_call: TRBJ2-7
d_call: TRBD1
clone_size: few
v_call: TRBV27

cdr3_nt: TGTGCCAGCAGCTCCCTCCTAGGCGGGGGCTCCACAGATACGCAGTATTTT
cdr3_aa: CASSSLLGGGSTDTQYF
j_call: TRBJ2-3
d_call: -
clone_size: -
v_call: TRBV7-6

cdr3_nt: TGCGCCAGCAGCTCCGGGGAAGCCTCTGGAAACACCATATATTTT
cdr3_aa: CASSSGEASGNTIYF
j_call: TRBJ1-3
d_call: -
clone_size: -
v_call: TRBV5-1

cdr3_nt: TGTGCCATCAGTCGGGACACGGACGAGCAGTACTTC
cdr3_aa: CAISRDTDEQYF
j_call: TRBJ2-7
d_call: -
clone_size: few
v_call: TRBV10-3

cdr3_nt: TGCGCCAGCAGCCCAAACCGGGACAGGGATGCTGAGCAGTTCTTC
cdr3_aa: CASSPNRDRDAEQFF
j_call: TRBJ2-1
d_call: TRBD1
clone_size: -
v_call: TRBV4-1

cdr3_nt: TGTGCCTGGAGCTTGAAGGTTCCTAACTATGGCTACACCTTC
cdr3_aa: CAWSLKVPNYGYTF
j_call: TRBJ1-2
d_call: -
clone_size: -
v_call: TRBV30

cdr3_nt: TGTGCCAGCAGCCAGACTAGCGGGGGGGCCTACGAGCAGTACTTC
cdr3_aa: CASSQTSGGAYEQYF
j_call: TRBJ2-7
d_call: TRBD2
clone_size: few
v_call: TRBV11-2

cdr3_nt: TGTGCCAGCAGTTCTCCAGGGCAGGGGTACACTGAAGCTTTCTTT
cdr3_aa: CASSSPGQGYTEAFF
j_call: TRBJ1-1
d_call: -
clone_size: -
v_call: TRBV12-3/TRBV12-4

cdr3_nt: TGTGCCAGCAGCCAAGATCCAGGTGCCTACGAGCAGTACTTC
cdr3_aa: CASSQDPGAYEQYF
j_call: TRBJ2-7
d_call: -
clone_size: few
v_call: TRBV3-1

cdr3_nt: TGTGCCAGCAGCCCCAGGTCAGGGGTCCTTCTCTACGAGCAGTACTTC
cdr3_aa: CASSPRSGVLLYEQYF
j_call: TRBJ2-7
d_call: -
clone_size: -
v_call: TRBV7-9

cdr3_nt: TGTGCCAGCAGTTTAAAGCCCCTTGGACGGTTGGGAGAGACCCAGTACTTC
cdr3_aa: CASSLKPLGRLGETQYF
j_call: TRBJ2-5
d_call: -
clone_size: -
v_call: TRBV12-3/TRBV12-4

cdr3_nt: TGTGCCAGCAGCCTACCCTTAGCCAGCGGGGACTACAATGAGCAGTTCTTC
cdr3_aa: CASSLPLASGDYNEQFF
j_call: TRBJ2-1
d_call: TRBD2
clone_size: few
v_call: TRBV4-2

cdr3_nt: TGTGCCAGCAGCTCGACAGGGGGCTCACCCCTCCACTTT
cdr3_aa: CASSSTGGSPLHF
j_call: TRBJ1-6
d_call: TRBD1
clone_size: few
v_call: TRBV7-6

cdr3_nt: TGTGCCAGCAGCCGGGACTACACCGGGGAGCTGTTTTTT
cdr3_aa: CASSRDYTGELFF
j_call: TRBJ2-2
d_call: -
clone_size: few
v_call: TRBV3-1

cdr3_nt: TGCGCCAGCAGCTTGCCGGGGGGGAACACTGAAGCTTTCTTT
cdr3_aa: CASSLPGGNTEAFF
j_call: TRBJ1-1
d_call: -
clone_size: few
v_call: TRBV5-1

cdr3_nt: TGCGCCAGCAGCCAAGATCGACTAGCTTACAATGAGCAGTTCTTC
cdr3_aa: CASSQDRLAYNEQFF
j_call: TRBJ2-1
d_call: TRBD2
clone_size: once
v_call: TRBV4-3

cdr3_nt: TGCAGTGCCAACCCACCTCGCGGACCTATAGATCAGCCCCAGCATTTT
cdr3_aa: CSANPPRGPIDQPQHF
j_call: TRBJ1-5
d_call: -
clone_size: once
v_call: TRBV20-1

cdr3_nt: TGTGCCAGCAGCCCAACCGGGACAGCTAGCACAGATACGCAGTATTTT
cdr3_aa: CASSPTGTASTDTQYF
j_call: TRBJ2-3
d_call: TRBD1
clone_size: -
v_call: TRBV7-2

cdr3_nt: TGTGCCAGCAGTTCGCTCTTGGGAACCTACGAGCAGTACTTC
cdr3_aa: CASSSLLGTYEQYF
j_call: TRBJ2-7
d_call: -
clone_size: -
v_call: TRBV12-3/TRBV12-4